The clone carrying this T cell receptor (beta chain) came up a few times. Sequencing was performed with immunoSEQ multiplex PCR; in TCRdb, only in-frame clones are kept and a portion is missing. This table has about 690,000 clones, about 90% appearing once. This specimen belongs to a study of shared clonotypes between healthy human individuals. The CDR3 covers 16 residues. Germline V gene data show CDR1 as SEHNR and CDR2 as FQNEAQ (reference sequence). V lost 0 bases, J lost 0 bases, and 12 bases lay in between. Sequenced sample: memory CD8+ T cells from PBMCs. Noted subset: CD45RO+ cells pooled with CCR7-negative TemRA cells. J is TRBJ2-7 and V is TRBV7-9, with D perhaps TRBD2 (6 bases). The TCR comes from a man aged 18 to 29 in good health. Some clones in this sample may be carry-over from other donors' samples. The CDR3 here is CASSLAFGTDSYEQYF. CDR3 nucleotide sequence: TGTGCCAGCAGCTTAGCATTTGGGACTGACTCCTACGAGCAGTACTTC. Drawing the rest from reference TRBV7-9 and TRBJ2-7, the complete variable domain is DTGVSQNPRHKITKRGQNVTFRCDPISEHNRLYWYRQTLGQGPEFLTYFQNEAQLEKSRLLSDRFSAERPKGSFSTLEIQRTEQGDSAMYLCASSLAFGTDSYEQYFGPGTRLTVT.